The clone carrying this T cell receptor (beta chain) was observed a few times. Its antigen is as yet unknown. The record originates from a study of cytomegalovirus exposure and HLA in healthy donors. Whole-study findings and limits: An analysis was carried out at a later point. It showed that HLA-associated TCR beta chains were more clonally expanded than equally common non-associated chains.

The PCR used 60 Vbeta and 13 Jbeta primers. Original analysis: Later analysis identified roughly 82 million unique TCR beta chains, 8.5 million to 13 million shared. TCRdb's copy holds only in-frame clones and misses some; the assay was immunoSEQ multiplex PCR. D and trimming come from the DNA, and the V and J calls and clone size come from that table. The sample yields roughly 120,000 clones, around 78% seen once. Germline V gene lookup returns CDR1 SGHVS and CDR2 FQNEAQ. The CDR3 has 16 amino acids. After removal of 5 bases from V and 0 bases from J, the junction contained 7 bases not matched to a gene.

The sequence derives from a man between 40 and 49 years old in good health and CMV-seronegative. This chain connects TRBV7-8 to TRBJ2-3; 8 nucleotides agree with TRBD2. Sequenced sample: PBMCs. The CDR3 is CASSIGLARSTDTQYF. The CDR3 DNA follows: TGTGCCAGCAGCATTGGACTAGCCCGAAGCACAGATACGCAGTATTTT.